The 10 T cell receptor beta chains presented below share a single source sample, sequenced in a study of cytomegalovirus exposure and HLA in healthy donors. Primers included in the PCR were 60 Vbeta and 13 Jbeta primers. The data were produced by immunoSEQ multiplex PCR, yet TCRdb's version contains in-frame clones alone and is incomplete. The sample has roughly 180,000 clones; roughly four fifths are singletons. Specimen: PBMCs. All receptors come from a female donor in good health and CMV-seronegative.

The CDR3 coding sequence is TGTGCCAGTAGTATACAGGTGGGAGTGGAGACCCAGTACTTC. Translating gives CASSIQVGVETQYF. The rearrangement uses TRBV19 and TRBJ2-5; D is perhaps TRBD2 (5 bases). Between the trimmed V and J ends, which lost 2 bases and 5 bases, there was a span of 12 bases. CDR3 length: 14 residues. Germline lookup yields CDR1 LNHDA and CDR2 SQIVND (reference sequence).

The chain is built from TRBV9 and TRBJ2-3; 10 nucleotides match TRBD2. V trimming: 1 base; J trimming: 2 bases; junction bases outside the gene matches: 1. CDR1 is SGDLS and CDR2 is YYNGEE in the germline V gene. CDR3 length: 15 amino acids. In DNA form, the CDR3 reads TGTGCCAGCAGCGTAACTAGCGGGGACACAGATACGCAGTATTTT. Translating it yields CASSVTSGDTDTQYF.

The V call is TRBV7-2, the J call TRBJ2-7, with a tentative D call TRBD2 (7 bases). Germline CDR1 reads SGHTA; CDR2 reads FQGNSA. The CDR3 contains 14 residues. Trimming stripped 1 base from V and 6 bases from J, with 13 bases between. Written as DNA, the CDR3 is TGTGCCAGCAGCTTAGTAGGAGGGGGGGCCGAGCAGTACTTC. This gives the protein CASSLVGGGAEQYF.

This chain links TRBV7-9 with TRBJ2-7; TRBD2 matches at 7 bases. The J segment lost 2 bases and the V segment lost 5 bases, leaving 12 bases of the junction unmatched. The CDR3 has 16 amino acids. Germline CDR1 reads SEHNR; CDR2 reads FQNEAQ (reference sequence). Here the CDR3 reads CASSPGVLGRAYEQYF. CDR3 bases: TGTGCCAGCAGCCCCGGGGTGTTGGGGAGGGCCTACGAGCAGTACTTC.

The CDR3 region has the DNA TGTGCCAGCAGCTCCGGGACAGGAGAGCCCTATGGCTACACCTTC. Translating it yields CASSSGTGEPYGYTF. The V call is TRBV5-4, the J call TRBJ1-2, with TRBD1 identical over 8 bases. V trimming: 3 bases; J trimming: 4 bases; junction bases outside the gene matches: 8. Germline CDR1 SGHNT, CDR2 YYREEE (reference sequence). The CDR3 spans 15 residues.

The chain combines TRBV27 with TRBJ2-1; the match to TRBD2 covers 10 bases. CDR3 length equals 17 residues. Germline V gives CDR1 MNHEY, CDR2 SMNVEV (reference sequence). Trimming at V came to 7 bases and at J to 5 bases, leaving 14 bases not matched to a gene. As DNA, the CDR3 is TGTGCCAGCACTTTCGCTAGCGGGAGAGGGGGCCACAATGAGCAGTTCTTC. Its translation is CASTFASGRGGHNEQFF.

J is TRBJ2-1 and V is TRBV19; 8 bases match TRBD2. CDR3 length: 15 amino acids. Unmatched junction bases numbered 5, after V lost 0 bases and J lost 7 bases. Germline values: CDR1 LNHDA, CDR2 SQIVND (reference sequence). DNA of the CDR3: TGTGCCAGTAGTATAGATCGGACTAGCTGGAATGAGCAGTTCTTC. It encodes CASSIDRTSWNEQFF. Using reference TRBV19 and TRBJ2-1 for the parts outside the CDR3, the full variable domain is DGGITQSPKYLFRKEGQNVTLSCEQNLNHDAMYWYRQDPGQGLRLIYYSQIVNDFQKGDIAEGYSVSREKKESFPLTVTSAQKNPTAFYLCASSIDRTSWNEQFFGPGTRLTVL.

The chain joins TRBV2 to TRBJ2-1, with 8 bases that match TRBD2. Germline lookup yields CDR1 SNHLY and CDR2 FYNNEI. This CDR3 is 13 amino acids long. V shed 5 bases and J 8 bases; nucleotides not matched to a gene: 5. The CDR3 region is CASSKREWDEQFF. The CDR3 bases are TGTGCCAGCAGTAAGCGGGAGTGGGATGAGCAGTTCTTC.

The CDR3 sequence is CASSFSTSGAFEQFF. In DNA form, the CDR3 reads TGTGCCAGCAGTTTCAGCACTAGCGGGGCCTTTGAGCAGTTCTTC. V is TRBV27 and J is TRBJ2-1, with 10 bases fitting TRBD2. The V and J ends lost 3 bases and 9 bases, in that order; junction bases with no gene match: 8. The CDR3 runs to 15 residues. Germline V gene data show CDR1 as MNHEY and CDR2 as SMNVEV (reference sequence).

The chain joins TRBV7-3 to TRBJ2-1, with 7 bases fitting TRBD2. The CDR3 contains 16 residues. Per the germline V gene, CDR1 is SGHTA and CDR2 is FQGTGA. The V segment lost 4 bases and the J segment 5 bases; nucleotides outside the gene matches: 11. CDR3 DNA: TGTGCCAGCAGCTCCCCCGGCGGACTAGGGGACAATGAGCAGTTCTTC. Translated, it gives CASSSPGGLGDNEQFF.